The clone carrying this T cell receptor (beta chain) appeared a single time. A TCRbeta library incorporating unique molecular identifiers was prepared. TCRdb processed the PCR reads anew with MiXCR; each CDR3 protein has one entry. The profile shows approximately 220,000 distinct CDR3 sequences, around a sixth of them singletons. This specimen belongs to a study of T-cell reconstitution after alpha-beta-depleted transplantation in children. The CDR3 runs 11 residues. CDR1 is GTSNPN and CDR2 is SVGIG in the germline V gene (reference sequence). Trimming removed 3 bases at V and 8 bases at J, with 8 bases between.

This clonotype originated in a male patient aged 2 to 9 who had a stem cell transplant for acute lymphoblastic leukemia, so the T cells may come from the graft donor. The chain links TRBV30 to TRBJ2-1; D unclear. Sequencing used PBMCs, mostly from graft donor cells, obtained 360 days after TCRalphabeta/CD19-depleted stem cell transplant. CDR3 loop: CAWRVIHEQFF. The CDR3 DNA reads as TGTGCCTGGAGAGTTATCCATGAGCAGTTCTTC.